One and the same sample provided the 16 T cell receptor beta chains below, sequenced in a study of T-cell reconstitution after alpha-beta-depleted transplantation in children. TCRbeta library construction was performed incorporating unique molecular identifiers. TCRdb used MiXCR to reprocess the PCR reads, holding one entry per CDR3 protein. Of 350,000 to 400,000 distinct CDR3 sequences in the sample, 13% were seen once. Sequenced here: PBMCs, sampled from the stem cell graft. The receptors here all came from a human donor who donated a stem cell graft to a child with Fanconi anemia.

This clonotype was counted many times. V and J are TRBV9 and TRBJ2-3; the D is unclear. This CDR3 is 13 amino acids long. Germline V gene data show CDR1 as SGDLS and CDR2 as YYNGEE. V gave up 3 bases and J gave up 0 bases, with 5 bases separating them. CDR3 nucleotide sequence: TGTGCCAGCAGCGCCCCTAGCACAGATACGCAGTATTTT. This encodes CASSAPSTDTQYF.

The V gene is TRBV7-9, the J gene TRBJ1-4, with no clear D. The germline gives CDR1 SEHNR, CDR2 FQNEAQ (reference sequence). V shed 5 bases and J shed 6 bases, with 10 bases lying between them. This CDR3 region has 13 residues. The CDR3 coding sequence is TGTGCCAGCAGCCCCGTGCTTGATGAAAAACTGTTTTTT. It specifies CASSPVLDEKLFF.

J is TRBJ1-5 and V is TRBV20-1, with D maybe TRBD1 (5 bases). CDR3 length equals 17 residues. The germline CDR1 and CDR2 sequences are DFQATT and SNEGSKA (reference sequence). Trimming took off 3 bases at V and 0 bases at J, with 18 bases between the two ends. This chain's CDR3 is CSASTERDSVSNQPQHF. The DNA of the CDR3 is TGCAGTGCTAGTACGGAACGAGACAGCGTTAGCAATCAGCCCCAGCATTTT.

The V and J genes are TRBV15 and TRBJ1-4, with a weak D call TRBD1 (5 bases). V shed 0 bases and J shed 10 bases, with 15 bases lying between them. Germline V gene lookup returns CDR1 LNHNV and CDR2 YYDKDF (reference sequence). This CDR3 comprises 15 residues. The CDR3 region has the DNA TGTGCCACCAGCAGAGATAGGCCCGCAGGGACAAAACTGTTTTTT. Its protein product is CATSRDRPAGTKLFF.

This clonotype showed up many times. The genes are TRBV5-1 and TRBJ2-7; TRBD1 matches 9 bases. CDR3 length: 17 amino acids. Germline V CDR1 and CDR2: SGHRS, YFSETQ. Trimming at V came to 5 bases and at J to 2 bases, leaving 14 bases not matched to a gene. CDR3 protein: CASRFGGGTGNPYEQYF. CDR3 nucleotide sequence: TGCGCCAGCAGATTTGGTGGAGGGACAGGGAATCCCTACGAGCAGTACTTC.

In its sample, this clonotype was seen many times. The CDR3 DNA reads as TGTGCCAGCAGCCTGAATGCCCAGGGCCGCTACACCTTC. Residues: CASSLNAQGRYTF. The chain has TRBV7-2 and TRBJ1-2; possibly TRBD1 for D (5 bases). V lost 5 bases, J lost 9 bases, and 16 bases lay in between. The CDR3 has 13 residues. Per germline, CDR1 SGHTA and CDR2 FQGNSA.

The DNA of the CDR3 is TGTGCCAGCAGCCAAGGGACAGACCTTGGAGCTTTCTTT. As protein: CASSQGTDLGAFF. J is TRBJ1-1 and V is TRBV3-1, with TRBD1 as a possible D gene (6 bases). CDR1 and CDR2 (germline): LGHDT, YNNKEL (reference sequence). The V and J ends lost 1 base and 10 bases respectively, with 13 bases between them. The CDR3 sequence is 13 residues long.

This clonotype was found many times. The rearrangement links TRBV20-1 to TRBJ2-7; D is undetermined. Germline V gene sequence: CDR1 DFQATT, CDR2 SNEGSKA (reference sequence). Trimming left V 4 bases short and J 2 bases short, with 18 bases between. The CDR3 spans 15 residues. CDR3 in amino acids: CSATSPGEGAYEQYF. CDR3 bases: TGCAGTGCTACTTCGCCAGGAGAAGGAGCCTACGAGCAGTACTTC.

The chain is built from TRBV28 and TRBJ1-5; maybe TRBD1 (5 bases). From germline, CDR1 is MDHEN and CDR2 SYDVKM. The CDR3 is 15 amino acids. Trimming took 5 bases from V and 4 from J, leaving 15 bases between them. CDR3 nucleotides: TGTGCCAGCAGTGCGCCGAGGGGACCTAATCAGCCCCAGCATTTT. It translates to CASSAPRGPNQPQHF.

The table lists this clonotype with many counts. J is TRBJ2-2 and V is TRBV9; tentative D call: TRBD2 (5 bases). Trimming stripped 5 bases from V and 4 bases from J, with 12 bases between. The CDR3 is 14 residues long. Germline V gives CDR1 SGDLS, CDR2 YYNGEE. CDR3 sequence (DNA): TGTGCCAGCAGTCTCCTCAGCGGCACCGGGGAGCTGTTTTTT. Translating it yields CASSLLSGTGELFF.

This clonotype was observed many times. The J gene is TRBJ2-1, the V gene TRBV15; D gene ambiguous. V dropped 2 bases and J dropped 0 bases, with 8 bases sitting between them. The germline V gene encodes CDR1 LNHNV and CDR2 YYDKDF (reference sequence). The CDR3 runs 15 residues. DNA for the CDR3: TGTGCCACCAGCAGATTTCGAGACTCCTACAATGAGCAGTTCTTC. It yields the protein CATSRFRDSYNEQFF.

The chain recombines TRBV7-2 with TRBJ2-3, with D unclear. This CDR3 comprises 17 residues. From germline, CDR1 is SGHTA and CDR2 FQGNSA. Trimming shortened V by 1 base and J by 0 bases, and 14 bases separated the two germline ends. CDR3 DNA sequence: TGTGCCAGCAGCTTAGGGCAGGAATACCCTAGCACAGATACGCAGTATTTT. Its translation is CASSLGQEYPSTDTQYF.

This clonotype was seen only a few times. V and J are TRBV20-1 and TRBJ2-3; D is unclear. CDR1 and CDR2 (germline): DFQATT, SNEGSKA (reference sequence). The V and J ends lost 8 bases and 0 bases respectively, with 15 bases between them. The length of the CDR3 is 14 residues. CDR3 sequence reads: CSSKTALSTDTQYF. DNA for the CDR3: TGCAGTTCCAAGACGGCCCTAAGCACAGATACGCAGTATTTT.

This clonotype was seen more than once but under ten times. The chain has TRBV11-2 and TRBJ2-7; D remains unclear. Germline V gene sequence: CDR1 SGHAT, CDR2 FQNNGV. V was clipped by 9 bases and J by 2 bases, with 5 bases between them. This CDR3 has 10 residues. DNA of the CDR3: TGTGCCAGTGCCACCTACGAGCAGTACTTC. Translated, it gives CASATYEQYF.

This chain uses TRBV7-2 with TRBJ2-3, with D hard to call. The CDR3 length is 13 residues. Germline assignment: CDR1 SGHTA and CDR2 FQGNSA. V lost 0 bases and J 6 bases, leaving 7 bases between the germline ends. The CDR3 loop reads CASSLAVFDTQYF. In DNA form, the CDR3 reads TGTGCCAGCAGCTTAGCCGTTTTCGATACGCAGTATTTT.

This clonotype has a handful of counts. This chain uses TRBV24-1 with TRBJ2-2, with 10 bases fitting TRBD1. The V and J ends lost 4 bases and 6 bases, in that order; junction bases with no gene match: 4. This CDR3 has 15 amino acids. Germline lookup yields CDR1 KGHDR and CDR2 SFDVKD. CDR3 DNA sequence: TGTGCCACCAGTGACCCTGGACAGGGGGCCGGGGAGCTGTTTTTT. Translating gives CATSDPGQGAGELFF.